This T cell receptor (beta chain) was found in a study of blood T cell repertoires in COVID-19. Turning to the study itself: Whether acute or convalescent, the COVID-19 samples came from the United States, Italy and Spain. The cDNA or gDNA used as material had been derived from T cells, B-cell-depleted T cells, or PBMCs.

Study processing details: Amplification with reference gene primers provided the estimates of nucleated cell counts. Repertoires were generated with immunoSEQ multiplex PCR, while TCRdb's copy carries only in-frame clones and drops some. D and trimming were read from the DNA, whereas the V and J calls and clone size are those reported in that table. Altogether roughly 300,000 clones are present, more than 75% being singletons, with the ten largest covering around 8%. V dropped 0 bases and J dropped 2; count of bases not matched to a gene: 1. This CDR3 has 15 amino acids. Per the germline V gene, CDR1 is ENHRY and CDR2 is SYGVKD.

The chain combines TRBV10-3 with TRBJ2-1; 7 nucleotides match TRBD2. The sequence was obtained from a woman aged 45-59 years who had recovered from COVID-19. The source material was peripheral blood. The chain's CDR3 is CAISESGGTYNEQFF. The CDR3, as DNA: TGTGCCATCAGTGAGTCCGGGGGGACCTACAATGAGCAGTTCTTC.